This T cell receptor (beta chain) comes out of a study of cytomegalovirus exposure and HLA in healthy donors. Across the whole study: Drawn from HLA-typed donors, 80 million to 100 million unique TCRs were held in an early data release. General observations from the study: The authors later found most CMV-associated TCR beta chains appeared HLA-restricted. 87-base-pair reads could not separate some V segments, including TRBV6-2 and TRBV6-3. Common viral pathogens (according to a later analysis) appeared linked to several of the most significant clusters.

CDR1 SEHNR and CDR2 FQNEAQ come from the germline V gene (reference sequence). The CDR3 runs 16 residues. The V gene lost 5 bases and the J gene lost 0 bases, with 11 bases spanning the gap. The PCR had 60 Vbeta and 13 Jbeta primers. This table comes from immunoSEQ multiplex PCR, and its TCRdb copy is limited to in-frame clones, with some not included. Found here are approximately 100,000 clones, roughly 9.1% of them singletons; the top ten hold 5.8%. With respect to this clone: Antigen unknown.

The sequencing input was PBMCs. The V and J genes are TRBV7-9 and TRBJ2-6; D is undetermined. This receptor was identified in a man aged 35 to 55 in good health and CMV-seropositive. For the CDR3, the DNA is TGTGCCAGCAGCGTTTTTGGTAGCTCTGGGGCCAACGTCCTGACTTTC. Its translation: CASSVFGSSGANVLTF.